The 7 T cell receptor beta chains presented below share a single source sample, sequenced in a study of T cell responses to AZD1222 COVID-19 vaccine. Sequencing was performed with immunoSEQ multiplex PCR; in TCRdb, only in-frame clones are kept and a portion is missing. The sample records about 46,000 clones, about 87% being singletons. Sequenced here: peripheral blood, sampled 28 days after the second AZD1222 dose. These TCRs come from an adult who received the AZD1222 COVID-19 vaccine.

The rearrangement uses TRBV10-3 and TRBJ2-7, with no clear D. CDR3 length: 14 residues. CDR1 is ENHRY and CDR2 is SYGVKD in the germline V gene. V was pared by 5 bases and J by 3 bases, with 14 bases between. Here the CDR3 reads CAISLSDFNYEQYF. CDR3 DNA: TGTGCCATCAGTCTCTCCGATTTTAACTACGAGCAGTACTTC.

The V call is TRBV14, the J call TRBJ1-1; TRBD1 matches 9 bases. The CDR3 totals 14 residues. In germline, CDR1 is SGHDN, CDR2 FVKESK. With V trimmed by 7 bases and J by 9 bases, 12 bases remained unmatched. The CDR3 spells CASKQGGQGTKAFF. The CDR3 DNA follows: TGTGCCAGCAAGCAGGGGGGACAGGGTACCAAAGCTTTCTTT.

J is TRBJ2-2 and V is TRBV7-9, with 7 bases that match TRBD2. The J segment lost 5 bases and the V segment lost 7 bases, leaving 10 bases of the junction unmatched. The CDR3 totals 15 residues. CDR1 is SEHNR, CDR2 FQNEAQ, per germline (reference sequence). The CDR3, as DNA: TGTGCCAGCACCCGTGGGGCGGGAGATACCGGGGAGCTGTTTTTT. This translates into CASTRGAGDTGELFF.

CDR3 DNA sequence: TGTGCCAGCAGCCTGGACATTACCGGAAACACCATATATTTT. Protein: CASSLDITGNTIYF. The chain couples TRBV6-5 to TRBJ1-3; D perhaps matches TRBD1 (5 bases). Germline V gene data show CDR1 as MNHEY and CDR2 as SVGAGI. The ends were cut back, 6 bases at V and 4 bases at J, with 13 bases in the middle. CDR3 length equals 14 residues.

The chain uses TRBV7-8 and TRBJ1-6, with TRBD1 as a possible D gene (5 bases). CDR1 and CDR2 from the germline V gene are SGHVS and FQNEAQ. The CDR3 is 14 residues long. Between the trimmed V and J ends, which lost 2 bases and 9 bases, there was a span of 11 bases. DNA for the CDR3: TGTGCCAGCAGCTTAAGGGACGGGCCTTCACCCCTCCACTTT. This translates into CASSLRDGPSPLHF.

The chain couples TRBV28 to TRBJ2-1, with D perhaps TRBD1 or TRBD2 (5 bases each). CDR3 size: 14 residues. Looked up from germline, CDR1 is MDHEN and CDR2 is SYDVKM. V shed 2 bases and J shed 5 bases, with 10 bases lying between them. CDR3 nucleotide sequence: TGTGCCAGCAGTTTAGGGGGAGAGGACAATGAGCAGTTCTTC. Its protein is CASSLGGEDNEQFF.

The J gene is TRBJ1-2, the V gene TRBV4-3; no clear D gene. Germline CDR1 is LGHNA and CDR2 is YSLEER. CDR3 length: 14 amino acids. Trimming pared 0 bases from V and 4 bases from J, leaving 9 bases between. This CDR3 reads CASSQDVVPYGYTF. The CDR3 DNA sequence: TGCGCCAGCAGCCAAGACGTTGTGCCCTATGGCTACACCTTC.